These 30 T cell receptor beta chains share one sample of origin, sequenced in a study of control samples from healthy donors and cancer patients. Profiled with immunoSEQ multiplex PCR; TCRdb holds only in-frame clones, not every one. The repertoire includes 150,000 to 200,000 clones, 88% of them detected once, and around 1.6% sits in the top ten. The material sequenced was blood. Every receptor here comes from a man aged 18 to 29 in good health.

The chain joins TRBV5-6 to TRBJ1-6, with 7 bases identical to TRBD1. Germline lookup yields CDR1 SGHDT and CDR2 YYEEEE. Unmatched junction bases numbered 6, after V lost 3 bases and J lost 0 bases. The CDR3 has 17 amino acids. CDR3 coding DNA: TGTGCCAGCAGCTACACGACAGGGAGCTCCTATAATTCACCCCTCCACTTT. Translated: CASSYTTGSSYNSPLHF.

CDR3 DNA sequence: TGTGCCAGCAGCTTGGGTAGGGGGACCCAGTACTTC. Protein sequence: CASSLGRGTQYF. This rearrangement joins TRBV5-6 to TRBJ2-5; D is perhaps TRBD1 (5 bases). CDR3 size: 12 residues. From germline, CDR1 is SGHDT and CDR2 YYEEEE. With 0 bases removed from V and 7 bases from J, the gap between germline ends came to 7 bases.

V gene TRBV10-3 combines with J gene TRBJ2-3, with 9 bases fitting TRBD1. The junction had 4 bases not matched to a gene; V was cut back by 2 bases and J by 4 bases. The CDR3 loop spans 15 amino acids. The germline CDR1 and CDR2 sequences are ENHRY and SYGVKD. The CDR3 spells CAISEPGQGADTQYF. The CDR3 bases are TGTGCCATCAGTGAGCCGGGACAGGGAGCAGATACGCAGTATTTT.

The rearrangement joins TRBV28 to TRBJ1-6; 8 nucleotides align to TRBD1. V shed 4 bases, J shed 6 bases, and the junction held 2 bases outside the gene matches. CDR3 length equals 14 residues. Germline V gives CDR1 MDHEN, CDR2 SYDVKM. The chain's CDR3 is CASSSGQGNSPLHF. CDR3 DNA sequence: TGTGCCAGCAGTTCCGGACAGGGTAATTCACCCCTCCACTTT.

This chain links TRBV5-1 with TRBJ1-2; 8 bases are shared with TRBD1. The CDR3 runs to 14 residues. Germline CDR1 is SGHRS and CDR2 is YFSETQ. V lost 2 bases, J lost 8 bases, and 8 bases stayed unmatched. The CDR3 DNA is TGCGCCAGCAGCTTCTCGGACAGGGATGCGGGCTACACCTTC. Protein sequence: CASSFSDRDAGYTF.

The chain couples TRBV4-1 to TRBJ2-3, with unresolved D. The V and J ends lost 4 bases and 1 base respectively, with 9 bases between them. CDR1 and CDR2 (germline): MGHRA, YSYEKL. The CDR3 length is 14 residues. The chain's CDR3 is CASSRAAGTDTQYF. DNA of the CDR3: TGCGCCAGCAGCCGGGCCGCGGGCACAGATACGCAGTATTTT.

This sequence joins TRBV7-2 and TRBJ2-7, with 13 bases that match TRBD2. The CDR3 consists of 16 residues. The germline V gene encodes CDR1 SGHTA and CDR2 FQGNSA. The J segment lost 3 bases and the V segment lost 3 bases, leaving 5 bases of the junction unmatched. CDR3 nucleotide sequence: TGTGCCAGCAGCTTGCCCGGACTAGCGGGGGTCTACGAGCAGTACTTC. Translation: CASSLPGLAGVYEQYF. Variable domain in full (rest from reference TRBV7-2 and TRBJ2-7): GAGVSQSPSNKVTEKGKDVELRCDPISGHTALYWYRQSLGQGLEFLIYFQGNSAPDKSGLPSDRFSAERTGGSVSTLTIQRTQQEDSAVYLCASSLPGLAGVYEQYFGPGTRLTVT.

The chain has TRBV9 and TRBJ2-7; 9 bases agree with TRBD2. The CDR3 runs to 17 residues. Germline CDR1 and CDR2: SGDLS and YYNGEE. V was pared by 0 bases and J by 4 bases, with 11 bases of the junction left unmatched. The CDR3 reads CASSVGAGSGGLYEQYF. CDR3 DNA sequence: TGTGCCAGCAGCGTAGGAGCGGGTAGCGGGGGCCTATACGAGCAGTACTTC.

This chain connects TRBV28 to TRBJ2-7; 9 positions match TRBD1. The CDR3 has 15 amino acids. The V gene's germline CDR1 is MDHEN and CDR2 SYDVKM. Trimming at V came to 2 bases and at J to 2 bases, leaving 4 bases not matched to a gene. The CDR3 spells CASSLPTGGAYEQYF. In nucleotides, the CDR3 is TGTGCCAGCAGTTTACCTACAGGGGGCGCCTACGAGCAGTACTTC. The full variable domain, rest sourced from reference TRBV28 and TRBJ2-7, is DVKVTQSSRYLVKRTGEKVFLECVQDMDHENMFWYRQDPGLGLRLIYFSYDVKMKEKGDIPEGYSVSREKKERFSLILESASTNQTSMYLCASSLPTGGAYEQYFGPGTRLTVT.

The CDR3 DNA is TGTGCCAGCAGTTACTCGACCGGACAGCTTTATGGCTACACCTTC. Translation gives CASSYSTGQLYGYTF. V gene TRBV6-6 combines with J gene TRBJ1-2; D is perhaps TRBD1 (6 bases). The V gene lost 0 bases and the J gene lost 5 bases, with 13 bases spanning the gap. The CDR3 length is 15 residues. Germline CDR1 is MNHNY and CDR2 is SVGAGI (reference sequence).

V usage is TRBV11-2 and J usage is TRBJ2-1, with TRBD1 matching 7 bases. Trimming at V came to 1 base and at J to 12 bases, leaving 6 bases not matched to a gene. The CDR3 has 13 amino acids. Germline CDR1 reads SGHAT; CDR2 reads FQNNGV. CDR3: CASSLVGWTGQFF. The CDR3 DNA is TGTGCCAGCAGCTTAGTTGGGTGGACAGGGCAGTTCTTC.

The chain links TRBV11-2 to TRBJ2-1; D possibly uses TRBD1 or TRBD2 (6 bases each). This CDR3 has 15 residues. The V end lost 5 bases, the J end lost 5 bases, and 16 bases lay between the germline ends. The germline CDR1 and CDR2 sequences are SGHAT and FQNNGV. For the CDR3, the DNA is TGTGCCAGCAGCCTTGTGGGGGGCCCGAACAATGAGCAGTTCTTC. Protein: CASSLVGGPNNEQFF.

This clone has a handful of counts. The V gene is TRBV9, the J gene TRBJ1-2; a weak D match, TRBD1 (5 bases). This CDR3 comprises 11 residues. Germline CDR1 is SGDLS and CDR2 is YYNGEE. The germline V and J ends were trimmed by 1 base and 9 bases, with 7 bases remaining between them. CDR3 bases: TGTGCCAGCAGCGTAAGGGGAAGCTACACCTTC. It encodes CASSVRGSYTF.

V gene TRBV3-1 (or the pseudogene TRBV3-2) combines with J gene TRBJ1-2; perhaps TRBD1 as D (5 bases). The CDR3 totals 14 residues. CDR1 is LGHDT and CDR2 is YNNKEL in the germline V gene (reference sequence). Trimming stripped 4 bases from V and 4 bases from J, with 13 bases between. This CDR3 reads CASSPLAQGYGYTF. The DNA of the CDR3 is TGTGCCAGCAGCCCCCTAGCCCAGGGCTATGGCTACACCTTC.

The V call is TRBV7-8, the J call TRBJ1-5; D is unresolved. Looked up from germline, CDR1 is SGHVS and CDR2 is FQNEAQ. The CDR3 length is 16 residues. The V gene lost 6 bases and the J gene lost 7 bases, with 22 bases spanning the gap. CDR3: CASSPSRRAGSQPQHF. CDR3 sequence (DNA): TGTGCCAGCAGTCCAAGTAGGAGGGCGGGGTCGCAGCCCCAGCATTTT.

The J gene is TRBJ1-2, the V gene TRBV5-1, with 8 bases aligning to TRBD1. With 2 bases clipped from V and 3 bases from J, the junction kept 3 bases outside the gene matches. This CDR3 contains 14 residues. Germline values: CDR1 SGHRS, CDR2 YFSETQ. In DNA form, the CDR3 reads TGCGCCAGCAGCTTTTCGACAGGGGACTATGGCTACACCTTC. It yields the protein CASSFSTGDYGYTF.

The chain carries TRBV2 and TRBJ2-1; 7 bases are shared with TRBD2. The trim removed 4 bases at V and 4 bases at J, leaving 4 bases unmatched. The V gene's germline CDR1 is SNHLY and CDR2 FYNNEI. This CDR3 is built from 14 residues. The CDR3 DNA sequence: TGTGCCAGCAGTGGGGCTAGCGGTTACAATGAGCAGTTCTTC. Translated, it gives CASSGASGYNEQFF.

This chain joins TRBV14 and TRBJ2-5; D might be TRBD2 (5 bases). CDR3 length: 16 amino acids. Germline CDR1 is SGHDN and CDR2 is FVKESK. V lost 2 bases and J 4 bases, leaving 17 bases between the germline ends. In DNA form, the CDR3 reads TGTGCCAGCAGCCAATCGCTCGGGGTGGTAAGAGAGACCCAGTACTTC. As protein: CASSQSLGVVRETQYF. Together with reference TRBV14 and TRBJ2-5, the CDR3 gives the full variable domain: EAGVTQFPSHSVIEKGQTVTLRCDPISGHDNLYWYRRVMGKEIKFLLHFVKESKQDESGMPNNRFLAERTGGTYSTLKVQPAELEDSGVYFCASSQSLGVVRETQYFGPGTRLLVL.

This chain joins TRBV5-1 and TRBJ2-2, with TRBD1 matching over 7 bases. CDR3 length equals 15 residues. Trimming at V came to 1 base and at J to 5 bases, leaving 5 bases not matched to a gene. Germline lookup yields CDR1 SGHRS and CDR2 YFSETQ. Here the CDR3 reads CASSLLGGNTGELFF. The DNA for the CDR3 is TGCGCCAGCAGCTTGCTAGGGGGCAATACCGGGGAGCTGTTTTTT.

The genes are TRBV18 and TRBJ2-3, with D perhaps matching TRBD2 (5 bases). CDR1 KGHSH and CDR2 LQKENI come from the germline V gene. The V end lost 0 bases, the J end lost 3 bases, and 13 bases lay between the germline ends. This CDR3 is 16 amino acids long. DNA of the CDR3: TGTGCCAGCTCACCACCAGCGGCCCGCGGTACAGATACGCAGTATTTT. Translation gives CASSPPAARGTDTQYF.

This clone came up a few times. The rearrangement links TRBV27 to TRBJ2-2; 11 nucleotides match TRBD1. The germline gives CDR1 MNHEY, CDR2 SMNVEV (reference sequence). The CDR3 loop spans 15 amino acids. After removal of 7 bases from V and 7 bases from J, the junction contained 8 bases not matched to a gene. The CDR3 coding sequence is TGTGCCAGCACCCTCGGGACAGGGGGGCACGGGGAGCTGTTTTTT. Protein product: CASTLGTGGHGELFF.

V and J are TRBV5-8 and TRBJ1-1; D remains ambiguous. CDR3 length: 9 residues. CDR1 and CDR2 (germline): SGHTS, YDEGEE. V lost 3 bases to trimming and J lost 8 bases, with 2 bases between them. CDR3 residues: CASSWEAFF. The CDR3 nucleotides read TGTGCCAGCAGCTGGGAAGCTTTCTTT.

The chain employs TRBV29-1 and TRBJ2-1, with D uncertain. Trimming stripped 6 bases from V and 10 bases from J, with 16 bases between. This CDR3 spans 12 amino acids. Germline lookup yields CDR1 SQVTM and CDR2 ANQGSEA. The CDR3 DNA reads TGCAGCGTAGGCTTACCGGGTGGAGAGCAGTTCTTC. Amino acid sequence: CSVGLPGGEQFF.

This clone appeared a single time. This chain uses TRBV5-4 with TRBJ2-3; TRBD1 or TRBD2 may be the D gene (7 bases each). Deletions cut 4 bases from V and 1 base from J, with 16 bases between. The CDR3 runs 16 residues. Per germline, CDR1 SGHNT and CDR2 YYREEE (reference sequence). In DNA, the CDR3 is TGTGCCAGCAGCCGCGATGCAGGGGGGGGCACAGATACGCAGTATTTT. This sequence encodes CASSRDAGGGTDTQYF.

In DNA form, the CDR3 reads TGTGCCAGCAGTTACACACAGGCTTCCTACGAGCAGTACTTC. As protein: CASSYTQASYEQYF. This chain joins TRBV6-2 or TRBV6-3 and TRBJ2-7; possible D gene TRBD1, 5 bases. Germline V gene data show CDR1 as MNHEY and CDR2 as SVGEGT. The germline V and J ends were trimmed by 2 bases and 1 base, with 9 bases remaining between them. This CDR3 has 14 residues.

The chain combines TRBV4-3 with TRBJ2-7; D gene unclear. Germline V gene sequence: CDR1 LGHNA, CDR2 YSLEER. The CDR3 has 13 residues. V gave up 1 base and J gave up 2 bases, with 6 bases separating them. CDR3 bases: TGCGCCAGCAGCCAAGGGAGAACCTACGAGCAGTACTTC. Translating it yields CASSQGRTYEQYF.

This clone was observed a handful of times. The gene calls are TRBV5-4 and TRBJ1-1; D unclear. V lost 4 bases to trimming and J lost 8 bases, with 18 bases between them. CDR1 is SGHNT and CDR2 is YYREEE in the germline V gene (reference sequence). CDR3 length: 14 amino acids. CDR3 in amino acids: CASSLREGASEAFF. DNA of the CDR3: TGTGCCAGCAGCCTTCGCGAGGGAGCTAGCGAAGCTTTCTTT.

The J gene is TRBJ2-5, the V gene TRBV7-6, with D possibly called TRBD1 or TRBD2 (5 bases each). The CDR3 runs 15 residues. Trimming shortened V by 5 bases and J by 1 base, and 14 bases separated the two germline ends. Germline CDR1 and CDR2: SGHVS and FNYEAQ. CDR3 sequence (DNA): TGTGCCAGCAGCCCCCCGGGACGGGCCCAAGAGACCCAGTACTTC. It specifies CASSPPGRAQETQYF.

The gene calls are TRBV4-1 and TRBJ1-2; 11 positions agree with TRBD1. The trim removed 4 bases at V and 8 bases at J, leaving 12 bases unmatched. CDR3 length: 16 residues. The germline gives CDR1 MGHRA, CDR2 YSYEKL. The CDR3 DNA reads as TGCGCCAGCAGCCTGGGGACAGGGGGGTTCGTGGGCGGCTACACCTTC. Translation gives CASSLGTGGFVGGYTF.

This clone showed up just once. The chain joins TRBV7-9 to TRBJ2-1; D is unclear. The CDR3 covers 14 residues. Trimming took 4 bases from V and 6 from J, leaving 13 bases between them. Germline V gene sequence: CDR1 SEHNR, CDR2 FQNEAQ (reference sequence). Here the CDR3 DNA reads TGTGCCAGCAGCTCTTTTTACAGACGCAATGAGCAGTTCTTC. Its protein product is CASSSFYRRNEQFF.